These T cell receptor beta chains were read from a single sample in a study of siplizumab effects on memory and regulatory T cells. Profiled with immunoSEQ multiplex PCR; TCRdb holds only in-frame clones, not every one. The sample shows 60,000 to 80,000 clones, 70% to 90% of them seen only once. The material sequenced was memory CD4+ T cells sorted from blood. Source of these receptors: a human donor in good health. Both conserved end residues are part of each CDR3. A D gene is named only where the DNA matches it firmly. Size is stated for part of the rows, as once, few or many counts, or as a class when the clone is expanded.

j_gene | len | v_gene | d_gene | abundance | CDR3nt | CDR3aa
TRBJ2-5 | 16 | TRBV11-3 | . | . | TGTGCCAGCAGCTTAGGACTGGGACCGGGCCAAGAGACCCAGTACTTC | CASSLGLGPGQETQYF
TRBJ2-7 | 13 | TRBV6-5 | . | . | TGTGCCAGCAGTTACTCAGGGTCCTACGAGCAGTACTTC | CASSYSGSYEQYF
TRBJ2-2 | 18 | TRBV5-1 | TRBD2 | . | TGCGCCAGCAGCTTGGCACTAGCGGGAGGACGGGGCACCGGGGAGCTGTTTTTT | CASSLALAGGRGTGELFF
TRBJ2-5 | 14 | TRBV25-1 | TRBD1 | . | TGTGCCAGCAGTCTACCGGGACAGCAAGAGACCCAGTACTTC | CASSLPGQQETQYF
TRBJ1-1 | 13 | TRBV27 | . | . | TGTGCCAGCAGGTGGGGGGGAGGGACTGAAGCTTTCTTT | CASRWGGGTEAFF
TRBJ1-2 | 12 | TRBV7-2 | . | . | TGTGCCAGCAGCTTAGAACCCCTGGTCTACACCTTC | CASSLEPLVYTF
TRBJ2-5 | 14 | TRBV6-5 | . | . | TGTGCCAGCAGTTATCACGGGGGCGAAGAGACCCAGTACTTC | CASSYHGGEETQYF
TRBJ1-1 | 13 | TRBV29-1 | . | . | TGCAGCGTTGAAGAAAAGCGGAACACTGAAGCTTTCTTT | CSVEEKRNTEAFF
TRBJ2-7 | 15 | TRBV5-1 | . | . | TGTGCCAGCAGCTTGGAGTTAACTGATTCCTACGAGCAGTACTTC | CASSLELTDSYEQYF
TRBJ1-2 | 15 | TRBV7-2 | . | . | TGTGCCAGCAGCTCCTACCCTGTCCGAGAGGATGGCTACACCTTC | CASSSYPVREDGYTF
TRBJ2-7 | 15 | TRBV5-1 | TRBD1 | . | TGCGCCAGCAGCTTGTTAGGGGGCGCCTCCTACGAGCAGTACTTC | CASSLLGGASYEQYF
TRBJ2-3 | 14 | TRBV6-4 | TRBD2 | . | TGTGCCAGCAGCAGCGGGAGGGCCACAGATACGCAGTATTTT | CASSSGRATDTQYF
TRBJ1-5 | 15 | TRBV5-8 | TRBD1 | . | TGTGCCAGCAGCTTGACCTATTCAGGGGGGCAGCCCCAGCATTTT | CASSLTYSGGQPQHF
TRBJ2-7 | 14 | TRBV11-2 | . | . | TGTGCCAGCCAACGACAGGGAGGCCCCTACGAGCAGTACTTC | CASQRQGGPYEQYF
TRBJ1-4 | 15 | TRBV7-8 | TRBD1 | few | TGTGCCAGCAGCCCACTGGGACAGGGACATGAAAAACTGTTTTTT | CASSPLGQGHEKLFF
TRBJ2-5 | 13 | TRBV7-9 | . | . | TGTGCCAGCAGCAGGCCAGCCCCGGTCACCCAGTACTTC | CASSRPAPVTQYF
TRBJ1-2 | 15 | TRBV11-2 | TRBD1 | . | TGTGCCAGCAGCTCGACAGGGGCCGGAGGCTATGGCTACACCTTC | CASSSTGAGGYGYTF
TRBJ1-2 | 13 | TRBV5-1 | . | . | TGCGCCAGCAGCTTGGAGGCAGGGTATGGCTACACCTTC | CASSLEAGYGYTF
TRBJ2-7 | 15 | TRBV5-4 | TRBD1 | . | TGTGCCAGCAGCTTGGACGTCGGGACAGCCTACGAGCAGTACTTC | CASSLDVGTAYEQYF
TRBJ2-7 | 12 | TRBV28 | . | . | TGTGCCAGCAGCCAACTCCCCTACGAGCAGTACTTC | CASSQLPYEQYF
TRBJ1-3 | 17 | TRBV19 | . | . | TGTGCCAGTAGGGACCAACCCTCCCCGCGCTCTGGAAACACCATATATTTT | CASRDQPSPRSGNTIYF
TRBJ2-2 | 19 | TRBV12-2 | . | . | TGTGCAAGTCGCCCACCCCAGGAGAGGGGGCGCATTAACACCGGGGAGCTGTTTTTT | CASRPPQERGRINTGELFF
TRBJ1-1 | 14 | TRBV19 | . | . | TGTGCCAGCCGCGTCGGTTTTATCGGCACTGAAGCTTTCTTT | CASRVGFIGTEAFF
TRBJ2-3 | 14 | TRBV15 | . | few | TGTGCCACCAGCACTGGTCGGAGCACAGATACGCAGTATTTT | CATSTGRSTDTQYF
TRBJ2-5 | 15 | TRBV25-1 | TRBD2 | . | TGTGCCAGCATCCGACTAGCGGGGGGCCAAGAGACCCAGTACTTC | CASIRLAGGQETQYF
TRBJ1-2 | 12 | TRBV19 | . | few | TGTGCCAGTAGTATATTGGGCTATGGCTACACCTTC | CASSILGYGYTF
TRBJ2-1 | 13 | TRBV18 | . | . | TGTGCCAGCTCACCACTCCAGGGGAATGAGCAGTTCTTC | CASSPLQGNEQFF
TRBJ2-2 | 15 | TRBV5-1 | . | few | TGCGCCAGCAGCTTCGCGACACTGAACACCGGGGAGCTGTTTTTT | CASSFATLNTGELFF
TRBJ1-2 | 16 | TRBV5-6 | . | . | TGTGCCAGCAGCAATATTCGCCAGTGGGGGCAAAAGGGCTACACCTTC | CASSNIRQWGQKGYTF
TRBJ1-2 | 13 | TRBV6-6 | . | . | TGTGCCAGCAGTTACTCGACGGTTGTTGGCTACACCTTC | CASSYSTVVGYTF
TRBJ2-3 | 13 | TRBV9 | . | . | TGTGCCAGCAGCCCCTGGGGGGCAGATACGCAGTATTTT | CASSPWGADTQYF
TRBJ2-7 | 14 | TRBV2 | . | . | TGTGCCAGCACCGGGGGCGGGGGAGACTACGAGCAGTACTTC | CASTGGGGDYEQYF
TRBJ1-4 | 14 | TRBV29-1 | . | . | TGCAGCGTTGAGCTCGGGGGGATGGTTGAAAAACTGTTTTTT | CSVELGGMVEKLFF
TRBJ2-7 | 15 | TRBV19 | . | . | TGTGCCAGTAGTACCCTCGGGGTCGCCTCCTACGAGCAGTACTTC | CASSTLGVASYEQYF
TRBJ1-1 | 13 | TRBV5-1 | . | . | TGCGCCAGCACATTAGCGACGAACACTGAAGCTTTCTTT | CASTLATNTEAFF
TRBJ2-7 | 14 | TRBV7-2 | . | . | TGTGCCAGCAGCCAGAGAGCGGATACCTACGAGCAGCACTTC | CASSQRADTYEQHF
TRBJ2-3 | 14 | TRBV11-2 | TRBD2 | few | TGTGCCAGCAGCTTAGGACTAGCAAAGGATACGCAGTATTTT | CASSLGLAKDTQYF
TRBJ1-1 | 15 | TRBV30 | . | once | TGTGCCTGGACCAGGGACGGAAACTCGAACACTGAAGCTTTCTTT | CAWTRDGNSNTEAFF
TRBJ2-5 | 14 | TRBV11-1 | TRBD1 | . | TGTGCCAGCAGCTTAGGACAGGGTAAAGAGACCCAGTACTTC | CASSLGQGKETQYF
TRBJ2-1 | 14 | TRBV11-2 | TRBD2 | . | TGTGCCAGCAGCTTTGCAGCGGGGGTTGGTGAGCAGTTCTTC | CASSFAAGVGEQFF